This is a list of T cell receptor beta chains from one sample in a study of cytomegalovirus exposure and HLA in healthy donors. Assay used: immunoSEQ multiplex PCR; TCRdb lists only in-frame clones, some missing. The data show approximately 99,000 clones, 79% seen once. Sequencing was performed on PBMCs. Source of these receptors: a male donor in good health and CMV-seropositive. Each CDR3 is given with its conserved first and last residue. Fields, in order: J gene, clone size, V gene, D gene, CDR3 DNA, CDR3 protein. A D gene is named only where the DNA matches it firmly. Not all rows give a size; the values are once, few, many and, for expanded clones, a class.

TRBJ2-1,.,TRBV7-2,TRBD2,TGTGCCAGTGGGACTAGCGGGGGGTGGTACAATGAGCAGTTCTTC,CASGTSGGWYNEQFF
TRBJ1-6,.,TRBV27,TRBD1,TGTGCCAGCAGTTCCGGACAGGGTGGGAATTCACCCCTCCACTTT,CASSSGQGGNSPLHF
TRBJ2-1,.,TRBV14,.,TGTGCCAGCAGCCAGGCGAGGATGGTGCAGTTCTTC,CASSQARMVQFF
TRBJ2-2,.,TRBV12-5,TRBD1,TGTGCTAGTGGTTTGGTACTTACGTACAGGGGGCCCGGGGAGCTGTTTTTT,CASGLVLTYRGPGELFF
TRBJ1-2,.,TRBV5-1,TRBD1,TGCGCCAGCAGCTGGACAGGGGGCGAAGTGGATGGCTACACCTTC,CASSWTGGEVDGYTF
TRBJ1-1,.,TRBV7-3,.,TGTGCCAGCAGCTTAACGGACAGGAACACTGAAGCTTTCTTT,CASSLTDRNTEAFF
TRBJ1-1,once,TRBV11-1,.,TGTGCCAGCAGCTGGGGGGGGGCGTTGAACACTGAAGCTTTCTTT,CASSWGGALNTEAFF
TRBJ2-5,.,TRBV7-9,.,TGTGCCAGCAGCTTAGGTGTCACACAAGAGACCCAGTACTTC,CASSLGVTQETQYF
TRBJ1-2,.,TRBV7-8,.,TGTGCCAGCAGCTTGGGCTTTCGGGGCTACACCTTC,CASSLGFRGYTF
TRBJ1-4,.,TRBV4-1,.,TGCGCCAGCACCCGACGAGGAGATAATGAAAAACTGTTTTTT,CASTRRGDNEKLFF
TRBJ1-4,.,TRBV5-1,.,TGCGCCAGCAGCTTGGCCGGGGGAATAGACGAAAAACTGTTTTTT,CASSLAGGIDEKLFF
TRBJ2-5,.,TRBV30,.,TGTGCCTGGAGTGTACGGGGGAGAGAGACCCAGTACTTC,CAWSVRGRETQYF
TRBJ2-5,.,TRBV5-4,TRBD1,TGTGCCAGCAGCTTGGAGACAGGGTATGGAGAGACCCAGTACTTC,CASSLETGYGETQYF
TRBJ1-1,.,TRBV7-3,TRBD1,TGTGCCAGCAGCTTAACTCCAGGGACAGGGCGGCGCGCTTTCTTT,CASSLTPGTGRRAFF
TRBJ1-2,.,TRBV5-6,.,TGTGCCAGCAGCTTGGACGGGGATGGCTACACCTTC,CASSLDGDGYTF
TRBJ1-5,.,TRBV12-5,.,TGTGCTAGTGGTTTGGGACAGGGCAATCAGCCCCAGCATTTT,CASGLGQGNQPQHF
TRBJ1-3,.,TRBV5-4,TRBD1,TGTGCCAGCAGCGACAGGGGCTCTGGAAACACCATATATTTT,CASSDRGSGNTIYF
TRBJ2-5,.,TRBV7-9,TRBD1,TGTGCCAGCAGCCGACAGGGGGCACTACCGTCAGAGACCCAGTACTTC,CASSRQGALPSETQYF
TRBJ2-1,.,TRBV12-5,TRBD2,TGTGCTTCAAGCGGGGGAATGAATGAGCAGTTCTTC,CASSGGMNEQFF
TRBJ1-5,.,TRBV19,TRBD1,TGTGCCAGTAGAGACAGGGGTAACAATCAGCCCCAGCATTTT,CASRDRGNNQPQHF
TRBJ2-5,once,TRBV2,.,TGTGCCAGCAGTGAAGCGGGGGGGCCAGAGACCCAGTACTTC,CASSEAGGPETQYF
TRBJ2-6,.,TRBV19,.,TGTGCCAGTAGTATATCTCACAGGCACTCTGGGGCCAACGTCCTGACTTTC,CASSISHRHSGANVLTF
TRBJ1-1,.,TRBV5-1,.,TGCGCCAGCAGCTTCCCCGACTTGAACACTGAAGCTTTCTTT,CASSFPDLNTEAFF
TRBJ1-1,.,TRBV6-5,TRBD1,TGTGCCAGCAGTTACTCAGGACAGGCAATGAACACTGAAGCTTTCTTT,CASSYSGQAMNTEAFF
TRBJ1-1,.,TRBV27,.,TGTGCCAGCAGGACCCGCAGGGAGGTGAACACTGAAGCTTTCTTT,CASRTRREVNTEAFF
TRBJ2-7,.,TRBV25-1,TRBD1,TGTGCCAGCAGTGACTCCGGGACAGGGGGCCTCCCAGGGTACGAGCAGTACTTC,CASSDSGTGGLPGYEQYF
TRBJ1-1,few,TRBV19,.,TGTGCCAGTAGTAAACAGGTGGAATGGAACACTGAAGCTTTCTTT,CASSKQVEWNTEAFF
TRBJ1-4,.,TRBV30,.,TGTGCCTGCGGGGGAGACCGATCAACTAATGAAAAACTGTTTTTT,CACGGDRSTNEKLFF
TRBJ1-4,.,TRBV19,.,TGTGCCAGTAGGGTCACGGGTAATGAAAAACTGTTTTTT,CASRVTGNEKLFF
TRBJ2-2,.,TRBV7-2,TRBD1,TGTGCCAGCAGCAGACAGGGGAACACCGGGGAGCTGTTTTTT,CASSRQGNTGELFF
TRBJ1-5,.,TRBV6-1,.,TGTGCCAGCAGGCGGGACCATAGCAATCAGCCCCAGCATTTT,CASRRDHSNQPQHF
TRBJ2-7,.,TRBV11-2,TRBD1,TGTGCCAGCAGCGAGGACAGGGGGCGCCGGGAGCAGTACTTC,CASSEDRGRREQYF
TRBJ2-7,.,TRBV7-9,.,TGTGCCAGCAGCTTAGGGAAGACAGTCTCCTACGAGCAGTACTTC,CASSLGKTVSYEQYF
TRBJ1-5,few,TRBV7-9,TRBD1,TGTGCCAGCAGCACGGACAGGGGAGTCAATCAGCCCCAGCATTTT,CASSTDRGVNQPQHF
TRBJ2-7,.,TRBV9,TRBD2,TGTGCCAGCAGCGTAGGATTAGCGGGGCACGAGCAGTACTTC,CASSVGLAGHEQYF
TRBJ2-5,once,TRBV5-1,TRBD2,TGCGCCAGCAGCCCACGAAGACTAGCGGGGGTCGAGACCCAGTACTTC,CASSPRRLAGVETQYF
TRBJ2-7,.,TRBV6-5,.,TGTGCCAGCAGTGACAGGTCTGTAGGGGAGCAGTACTTC,CASSDRSVGEQYF
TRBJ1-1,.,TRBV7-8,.,TGTGCCAGCAGCTTAGGGACAGTAAATATGAACACTGAAGCTTTCTTT,CASSLGTVNMNTEAFF
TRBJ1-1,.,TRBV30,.,TGTGCCTGGAGTGTGGCAGTGCTCATGAACACTGAAGCTTTCTTT,CAWSVAVLMNTEAFF
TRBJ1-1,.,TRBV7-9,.,TGTGCCAGCAGCTTAGTCGAGGGGGTCAGAGCTTTCTTT,CASSLVEGVRAFF
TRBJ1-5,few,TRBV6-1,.,TGTGCCAGCAGTGAACGGATCGGGCAGCCCCAGCATTTT,CASSERIGQPQHF
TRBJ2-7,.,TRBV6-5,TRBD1,TGTGCCAGCAGCGGGACAGGGTTCTATGGCGAGCAGTACTTC,CASSGTGFYGEQYF
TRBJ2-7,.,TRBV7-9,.,TGTGCCAGCAGCTTAGGGGCGGGATACGAGCAGTACTTC,CASSLGAGYEQYF
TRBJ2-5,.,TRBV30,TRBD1,TGTGCCTTGGACAGGGTTGGGACCCAGTACTTC,CALDRVGTQYF
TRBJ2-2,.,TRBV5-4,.,TGTGCCAGCAGCCTGGCCGGGGTCACCGGGGAGCTGTTTTTT,CASSLAGVTGELFF
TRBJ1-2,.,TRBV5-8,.,TGTGCCAGCAGCCAAGGGGGTTGGGATGGCTACACCTTC,CASSQGGWDGYTF
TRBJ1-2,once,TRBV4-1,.,TGCGCCAGCAGCCAAGGGGTCGCAGGGATCTATGGCTACACCTTC,CASSQGVAGIYGYTF
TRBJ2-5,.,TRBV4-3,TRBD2,TGCGCCAGCAGCCCAGTCATAGCGGGGGGGCGGGGAGGTCTTTCGGAGACCCAGTACTTC,CASSPVIAGGRGGLSETQYF
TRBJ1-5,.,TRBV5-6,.,TGTGCCAGCAGCTTTGGGCAGGTCAATCAGCCCCAGCATTTT,CASSFGQVNQPQHF
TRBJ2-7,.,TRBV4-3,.,TGCGCCAGCAGCCAAGTGGGGGCGGCCTCCGCGGCCTACGAGCAGTACTTC,CASSQVGAASAAYEQYF
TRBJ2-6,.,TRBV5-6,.,TGTGCCAGCAGCTTTCGGGGAGGTAGCGGGGCCAACGTCCTGACTTTC,CASSFRGGSGANVLTF
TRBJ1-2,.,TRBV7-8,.,TGTGCCAGCAGCTTAGGTCAGGGCTATGGCTACACCTTC,CASSLGQGYGYTF
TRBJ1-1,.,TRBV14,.,TGTGCCAGCAGCCAAGGGCAGGGTTACACTGAAGCTTTCTTT,CASSQGQGYTEAFF
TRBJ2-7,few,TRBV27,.,TGTGCCAGCAGTTTTTCGCCAGGGGTTAACGAGCAGTACTTC,CASSFSPGVNEQYF
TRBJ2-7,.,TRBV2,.,TGTGCCAGCACCACTAGCTCCCTCTACGAGCAGTACTTC,CASTTSSLYEQYF
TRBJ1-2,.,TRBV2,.,TGTGCCCCCCTGGGGGGTGTTGGCTACACCTTC,CAPLGGVGYTF
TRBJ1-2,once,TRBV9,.,TGTGCCAGCAGCGTAGCCGGGTTTGGCTACACCTTC,CASSVAGFGYTF
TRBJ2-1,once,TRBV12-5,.,TGTGCTAGTGGTTTGGTACTTTGGGGGGTGGGCACCCAAAATGAGCAGTTCTTC,CASGLVLWGVGTQNEQFF